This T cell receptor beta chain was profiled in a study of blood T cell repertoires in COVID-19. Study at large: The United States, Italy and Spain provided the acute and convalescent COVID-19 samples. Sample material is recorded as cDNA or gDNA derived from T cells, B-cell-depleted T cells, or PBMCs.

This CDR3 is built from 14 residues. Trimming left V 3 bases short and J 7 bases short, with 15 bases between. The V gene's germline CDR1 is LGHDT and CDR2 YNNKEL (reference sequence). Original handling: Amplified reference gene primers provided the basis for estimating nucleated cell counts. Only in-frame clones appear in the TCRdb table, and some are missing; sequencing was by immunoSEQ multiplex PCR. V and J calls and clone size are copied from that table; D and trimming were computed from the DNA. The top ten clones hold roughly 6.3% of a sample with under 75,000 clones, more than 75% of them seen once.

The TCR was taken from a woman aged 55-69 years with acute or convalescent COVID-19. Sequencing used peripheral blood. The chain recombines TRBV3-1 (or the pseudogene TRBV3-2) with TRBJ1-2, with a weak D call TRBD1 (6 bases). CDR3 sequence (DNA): TGTGCCAGCAGCCAGTTACAACAGGGCGGTGGCTACACCTTC. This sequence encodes CASSQLQQGGGYTF.